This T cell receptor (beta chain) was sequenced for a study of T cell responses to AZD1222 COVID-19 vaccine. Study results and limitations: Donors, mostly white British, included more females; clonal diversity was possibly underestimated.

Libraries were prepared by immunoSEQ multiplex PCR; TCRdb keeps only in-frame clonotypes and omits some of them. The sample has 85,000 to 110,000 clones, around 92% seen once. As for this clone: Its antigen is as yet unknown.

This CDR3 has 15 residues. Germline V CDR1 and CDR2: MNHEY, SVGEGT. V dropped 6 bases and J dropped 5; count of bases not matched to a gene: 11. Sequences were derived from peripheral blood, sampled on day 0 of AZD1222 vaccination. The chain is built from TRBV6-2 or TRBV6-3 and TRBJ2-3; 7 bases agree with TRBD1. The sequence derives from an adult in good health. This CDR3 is CASSLQGLSGDTQYF. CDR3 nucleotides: TGTGCCAGCAGCTTACAGGGGTTGAGTGGAGATACGCAGTATTTT.